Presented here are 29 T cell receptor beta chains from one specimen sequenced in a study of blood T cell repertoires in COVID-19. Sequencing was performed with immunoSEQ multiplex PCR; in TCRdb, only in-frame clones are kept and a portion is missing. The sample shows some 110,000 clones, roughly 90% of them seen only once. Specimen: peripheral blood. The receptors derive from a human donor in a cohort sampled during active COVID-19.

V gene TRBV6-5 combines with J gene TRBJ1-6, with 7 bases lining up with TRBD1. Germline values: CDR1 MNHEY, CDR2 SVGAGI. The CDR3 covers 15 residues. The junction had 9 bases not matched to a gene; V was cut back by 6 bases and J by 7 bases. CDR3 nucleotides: TGTGCCAGCAGCACGGTTAGGGACAGCAATTCACCCCTCCACTTT. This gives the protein CASSTVRDSNSPLHF.

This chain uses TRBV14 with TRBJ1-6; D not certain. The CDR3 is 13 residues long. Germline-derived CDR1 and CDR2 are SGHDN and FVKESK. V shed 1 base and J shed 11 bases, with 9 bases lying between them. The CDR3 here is CASSQVSETPLHF. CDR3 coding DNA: TGTGCCAGCAGCCAAGTCTCGGAGACACCCCTCCACTTT.

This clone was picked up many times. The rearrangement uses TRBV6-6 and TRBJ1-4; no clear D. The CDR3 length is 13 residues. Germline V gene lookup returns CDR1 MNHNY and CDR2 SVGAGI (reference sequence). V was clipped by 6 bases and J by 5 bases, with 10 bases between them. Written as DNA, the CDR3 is TGTGCCAGCAGCCTAGACTGGAATGAAAAACTGTTTTTT. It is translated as CASSLDWNEKLFF.

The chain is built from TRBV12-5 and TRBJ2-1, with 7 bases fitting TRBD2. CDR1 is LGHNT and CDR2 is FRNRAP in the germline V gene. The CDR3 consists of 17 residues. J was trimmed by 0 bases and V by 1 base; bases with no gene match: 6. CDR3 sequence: CASGLAKGGSSYNEQFF. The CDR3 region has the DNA TGTGCTAGTGGTTTGGCAAAAGGCGGGAGCTCCTACAATGAGCAGTTCTTC.

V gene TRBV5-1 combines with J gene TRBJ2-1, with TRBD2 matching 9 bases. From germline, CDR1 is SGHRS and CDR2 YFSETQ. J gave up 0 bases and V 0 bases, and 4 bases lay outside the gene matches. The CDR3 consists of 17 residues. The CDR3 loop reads CASSLGLAGSSYNEQFF. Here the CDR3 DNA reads TGCGCCAGCAGCTTGGGCCTAGCGGGAAGCTCCTACAATGAGCAGTTCTTC.

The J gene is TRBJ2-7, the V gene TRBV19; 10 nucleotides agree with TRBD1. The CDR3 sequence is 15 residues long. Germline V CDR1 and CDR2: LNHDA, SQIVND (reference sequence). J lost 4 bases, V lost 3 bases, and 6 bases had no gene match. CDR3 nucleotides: TGTGCCAGTAGTATTATCGGGACAGGGGTGTACGAGCAGTACTTC. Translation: CASSIIGTGVYEQYF.

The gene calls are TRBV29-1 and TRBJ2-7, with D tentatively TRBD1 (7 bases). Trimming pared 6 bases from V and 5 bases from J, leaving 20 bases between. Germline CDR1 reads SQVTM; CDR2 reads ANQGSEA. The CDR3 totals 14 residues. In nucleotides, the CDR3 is TGCAGCGTCACGACACAGGGGCGGGACGACGAGCAGTACTTC. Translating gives CSVTTQGRDDEQYF.

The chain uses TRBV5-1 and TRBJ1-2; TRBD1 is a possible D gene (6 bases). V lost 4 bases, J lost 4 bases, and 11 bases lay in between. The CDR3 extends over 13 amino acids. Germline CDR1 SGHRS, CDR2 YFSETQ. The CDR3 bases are TGCGCCAGCAGCACTGACAGGCTCTATGGCTACACCTTC. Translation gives CASSTDRLYGYTF. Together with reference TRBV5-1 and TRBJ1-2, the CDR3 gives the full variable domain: KAGVTQTPRYLIKTRGQQVTLSCSPISGHRSVSWYQQTPGQGLQFLFEYFSETQRNKGNFPGRFSGRQFSNSRSEMNVSTLELGDSALYLCASSTDRLYGYTFGSGTRLTVV.

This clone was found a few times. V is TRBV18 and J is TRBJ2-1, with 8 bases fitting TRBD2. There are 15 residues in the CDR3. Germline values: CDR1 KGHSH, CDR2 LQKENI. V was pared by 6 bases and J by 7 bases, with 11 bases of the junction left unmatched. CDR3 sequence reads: CASSSGTRQLNEQFF. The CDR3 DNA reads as TGTGCCAGCTCGTCCGGGACTAGGCAGTTGAATGAGCAGTTCTTC.

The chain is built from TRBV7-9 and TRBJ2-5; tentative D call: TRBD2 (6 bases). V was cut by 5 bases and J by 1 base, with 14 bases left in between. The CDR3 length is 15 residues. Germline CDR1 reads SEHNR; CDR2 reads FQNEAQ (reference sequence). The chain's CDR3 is CASSRPLGGQETQYF. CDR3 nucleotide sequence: TGTGCCAGCAGCCGCCCCTTGGGGGGCCAAGAGACCCAGTACTTC.

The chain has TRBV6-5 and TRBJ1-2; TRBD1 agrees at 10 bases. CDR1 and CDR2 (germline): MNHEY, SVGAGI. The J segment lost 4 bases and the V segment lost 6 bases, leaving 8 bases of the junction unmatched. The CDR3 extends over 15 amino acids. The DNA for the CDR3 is TGTGCCAGCAGATGGGACAGGGGAGGGTCCTATGGCTACACCTTC. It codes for CASRWDRGGSYGYTF.

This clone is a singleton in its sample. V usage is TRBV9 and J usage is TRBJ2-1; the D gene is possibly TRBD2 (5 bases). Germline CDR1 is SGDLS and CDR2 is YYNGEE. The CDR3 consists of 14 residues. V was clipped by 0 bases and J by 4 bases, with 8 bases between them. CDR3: CASSVADLYNEQFF. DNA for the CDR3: TGTGCCAGCAGCGTAGCGGACTTATACAATGAGCAGTTCTTC.

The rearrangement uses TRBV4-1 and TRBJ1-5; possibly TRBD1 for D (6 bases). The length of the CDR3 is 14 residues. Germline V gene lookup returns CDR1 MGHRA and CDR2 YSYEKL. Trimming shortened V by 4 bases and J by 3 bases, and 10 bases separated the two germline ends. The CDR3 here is CASSPGGPNQPQHF. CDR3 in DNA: TGCGCCAGCAGCCCGGGGGGCCCCAATCAGCCCCAGCATTTT.

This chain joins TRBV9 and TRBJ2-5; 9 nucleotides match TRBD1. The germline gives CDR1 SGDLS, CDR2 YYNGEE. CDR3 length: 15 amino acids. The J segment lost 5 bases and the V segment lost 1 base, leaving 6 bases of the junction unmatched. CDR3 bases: TGTGCCAGCAGCGTATACCTAGGACAGGGGGAGACCCAGTACTTC. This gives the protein CASSVYLGQGETQYF. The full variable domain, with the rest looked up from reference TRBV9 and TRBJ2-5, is DSGVTQTPKHLITATGQRVTLRCSPRSGDLSVYWYQQSLDQGLQFLIQYYNGEERAKGNILERFSAQQFPDLHSELNLSSLELGDSALYFCASSVYLGQGETQYFGPGTRLLVL.

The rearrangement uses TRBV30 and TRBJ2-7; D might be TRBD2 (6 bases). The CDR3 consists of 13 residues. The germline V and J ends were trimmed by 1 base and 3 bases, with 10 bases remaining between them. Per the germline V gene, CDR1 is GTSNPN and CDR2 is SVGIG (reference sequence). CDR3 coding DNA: TGTGCCTGGAGTGCCGGACTACTCTACGAGCAGTACTTC. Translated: CAWSAGLLYEQYF.

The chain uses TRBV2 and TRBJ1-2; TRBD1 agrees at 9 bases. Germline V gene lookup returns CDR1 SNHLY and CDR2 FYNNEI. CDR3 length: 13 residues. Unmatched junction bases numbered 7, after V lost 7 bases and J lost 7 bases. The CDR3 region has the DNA TGTGCCAGCACAGGACAGGGGTTGGGTGGCTACACCTTC. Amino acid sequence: CASTGQGLGGYTF.

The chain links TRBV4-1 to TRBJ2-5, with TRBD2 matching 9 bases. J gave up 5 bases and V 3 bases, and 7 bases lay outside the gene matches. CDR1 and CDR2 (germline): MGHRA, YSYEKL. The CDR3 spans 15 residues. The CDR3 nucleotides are TGCGCCAGCAGCCAGACCGGGACTAGCTCTGAGACCCAGTACTTC. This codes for CASSQTGTSSETQYF.

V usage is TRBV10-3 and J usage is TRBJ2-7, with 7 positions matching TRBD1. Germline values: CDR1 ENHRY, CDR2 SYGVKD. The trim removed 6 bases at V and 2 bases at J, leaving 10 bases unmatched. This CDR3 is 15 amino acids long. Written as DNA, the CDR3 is TGTGCCATCAGGATTGGGACCGGGACAGCCTACGAGCAGTACTTC. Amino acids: CAIRIGTGTAYEQYF.

This CDR3 is CASSSHRDRGSPGYGYTF. In DNA form, the CDR3 reads TGTGCCAGCAGTTCCCACCGGGACAGGGGCTCACCAGGCTATGGCTACACCTTC. The genes are TRBV27 and TRBJ1-2; 10 bases are shared with TRBD1. There are 18 residues in the CDR3. V lost 4 bases to trimming and J lost 4 bases; unmatched junction nucleotides: 15. Germline V gene data show CDR1 as MNHEY and CDR2 as SMNVEV (reference sequence).

CDR3 in DNA: TGCAGCGTTTCAGGGATCGACGAGCAGTACTTC. This gives the protein CSVSGIDEQYF. The chain carries TRBV29-1 and TRBJ2-7; the D gene is possibly TRBD1 (5 bases). V dropped 5 bases and J dropped 5 bases, with 10 bases sitting between them. Germline CDR1 SQVTM, CDR2 ANQGSEA. This CDR3 spans 11 amino acids.

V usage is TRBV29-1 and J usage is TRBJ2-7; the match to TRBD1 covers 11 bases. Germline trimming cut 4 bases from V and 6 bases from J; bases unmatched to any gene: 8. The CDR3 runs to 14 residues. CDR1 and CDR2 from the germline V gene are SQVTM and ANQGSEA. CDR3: CSVVRTGGSSEQYF. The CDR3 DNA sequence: TGCAGCGTTGTCCGGACAGGGGGCTCGTCCGAGCAGTACTTC.

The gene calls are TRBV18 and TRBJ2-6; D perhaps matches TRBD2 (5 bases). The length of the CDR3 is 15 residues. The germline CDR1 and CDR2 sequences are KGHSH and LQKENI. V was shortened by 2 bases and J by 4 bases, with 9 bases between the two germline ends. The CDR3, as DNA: TGTGCCAGCTCACCAGGGAGTTACGGGGCCAACGTCCTGACTTTC. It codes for CASSPGSYGANVLTF.

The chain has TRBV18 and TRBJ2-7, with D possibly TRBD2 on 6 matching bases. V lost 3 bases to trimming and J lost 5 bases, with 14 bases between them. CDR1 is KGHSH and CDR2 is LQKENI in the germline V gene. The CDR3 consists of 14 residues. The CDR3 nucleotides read TGTGCCAGCTCACCTACGAGGGGCGGGAACGAGCAGTACTTC. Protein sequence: CASSPTRGGNEQYF.

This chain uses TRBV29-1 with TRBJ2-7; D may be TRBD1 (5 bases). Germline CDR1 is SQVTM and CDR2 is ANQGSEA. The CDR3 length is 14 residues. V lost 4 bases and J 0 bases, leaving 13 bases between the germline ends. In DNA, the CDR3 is TGCAGCGTTGGACCGGACATTAGCTCCTACGAGCAGTACTTC. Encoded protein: CSVGPDISSYEQYF.

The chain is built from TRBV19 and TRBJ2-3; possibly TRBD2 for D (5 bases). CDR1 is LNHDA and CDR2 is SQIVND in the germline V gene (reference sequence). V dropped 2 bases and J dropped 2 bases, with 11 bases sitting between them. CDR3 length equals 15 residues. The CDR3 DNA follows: TGTGCCAGTAGTATAAATCCAGCGGCCACAGATACGCAGTATTTT. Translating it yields CASSINPAATDTQYF.

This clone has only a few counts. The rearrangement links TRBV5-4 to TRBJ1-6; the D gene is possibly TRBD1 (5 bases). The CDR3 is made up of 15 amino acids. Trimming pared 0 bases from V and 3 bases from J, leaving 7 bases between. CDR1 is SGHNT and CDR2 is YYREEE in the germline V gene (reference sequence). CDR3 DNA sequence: TGTGCCAGCAGCTTGGGACAGCTCTATAATTCACCCCTCCACTTT. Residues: CASSLGQLYNSPLHF.

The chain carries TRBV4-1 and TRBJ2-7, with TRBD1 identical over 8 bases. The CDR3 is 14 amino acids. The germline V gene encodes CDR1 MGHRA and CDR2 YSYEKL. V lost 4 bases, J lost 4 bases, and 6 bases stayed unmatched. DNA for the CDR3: TGCGCCAGCAGCCGAGGACAGGGTGGGTACGAGCAGTACTTC. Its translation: CASSRGQGGYEQYF.

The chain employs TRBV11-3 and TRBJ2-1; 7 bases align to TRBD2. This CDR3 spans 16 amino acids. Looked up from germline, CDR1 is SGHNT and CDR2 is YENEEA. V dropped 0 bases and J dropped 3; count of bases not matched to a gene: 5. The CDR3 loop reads CASSLDSQRDYNEQFF. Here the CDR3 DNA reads TGTGCCAGCAGCTTAGATTCCCAGCGGGACTACAATGAGCAGTTCTTC. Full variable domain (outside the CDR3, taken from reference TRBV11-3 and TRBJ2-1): EAGVVQSPRYKIIEKKQPVAFWCNPISGHNTLYWYLQNLGQGPELLIRYENEEAVDDSQLPKDRFSAERLKGVDSTLKIQPAELGDSAVYLCASSLDSQRDYNEQFFGPGTRLTVL.

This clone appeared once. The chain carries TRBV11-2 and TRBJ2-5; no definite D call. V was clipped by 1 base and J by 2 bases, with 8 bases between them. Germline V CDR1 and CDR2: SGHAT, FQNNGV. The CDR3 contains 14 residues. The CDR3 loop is CASSLVVLQETQYF. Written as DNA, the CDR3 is TGTGCCAGCAGCTTAGTAGTGCTGCAAGAGACCCAGTACTTC.